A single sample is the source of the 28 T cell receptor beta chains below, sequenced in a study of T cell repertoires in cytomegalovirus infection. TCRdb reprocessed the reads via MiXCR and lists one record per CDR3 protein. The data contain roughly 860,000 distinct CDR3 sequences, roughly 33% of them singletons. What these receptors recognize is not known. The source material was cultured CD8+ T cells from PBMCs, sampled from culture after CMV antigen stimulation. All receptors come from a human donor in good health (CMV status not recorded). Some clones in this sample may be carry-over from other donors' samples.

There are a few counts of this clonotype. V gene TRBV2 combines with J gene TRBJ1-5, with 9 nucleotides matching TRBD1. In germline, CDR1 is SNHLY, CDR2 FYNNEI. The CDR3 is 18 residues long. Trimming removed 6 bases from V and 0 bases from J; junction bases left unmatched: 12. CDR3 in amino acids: CASRTGTGSLYSNQPQHF. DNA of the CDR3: TGTGCCAGCAGGACCGGGACAGGGAGCCTATATAGCAATCAGCCCCAGCATTTT.

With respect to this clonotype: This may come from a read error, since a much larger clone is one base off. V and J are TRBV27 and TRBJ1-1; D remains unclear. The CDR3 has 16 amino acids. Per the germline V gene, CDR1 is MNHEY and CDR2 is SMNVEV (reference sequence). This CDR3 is CANSSAQRRMNTEAFF. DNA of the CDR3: TGTGCCAACAGTTCAGCCCAGAGGCGGATGAACACTGAAGCTTTCTTT.

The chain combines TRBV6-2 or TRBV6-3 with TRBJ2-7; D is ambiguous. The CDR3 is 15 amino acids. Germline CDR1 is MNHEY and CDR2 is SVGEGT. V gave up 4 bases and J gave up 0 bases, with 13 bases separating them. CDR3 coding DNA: TGTGCCAGCAGTTTTACCTTATGGGGCTCCTACGAGCAGTACGTC. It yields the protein CASSFTLWGSYEQYV.

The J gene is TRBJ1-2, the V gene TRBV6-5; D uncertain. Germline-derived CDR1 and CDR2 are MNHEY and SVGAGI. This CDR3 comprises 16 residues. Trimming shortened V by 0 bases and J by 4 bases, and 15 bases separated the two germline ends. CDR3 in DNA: TGTGCCAGCAGTTACTCTTCAGAAATATCTGGCTATGGCTACACCTTC. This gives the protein CASSYSSEISGYGYTF.

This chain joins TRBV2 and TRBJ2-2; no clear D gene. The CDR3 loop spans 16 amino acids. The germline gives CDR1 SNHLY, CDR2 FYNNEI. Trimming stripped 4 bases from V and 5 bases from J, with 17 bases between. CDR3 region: CASSAVRTTRTGELFF. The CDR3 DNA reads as TGTGCCAGCAGTGCTGTCAGGACCACGAGGACCGGGGAGCTGTTTTTT. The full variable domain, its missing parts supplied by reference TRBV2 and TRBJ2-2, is EPEVTQTPSHQVTQMGQEVILRCVPISNHLYFYWYRQILGQKVEFLVSFYNNEISEKSEIFDDQFSVERPDGSNFTLKIRSTKLEDSAMYFCASSAVRTTRTGELFFGEGSRLTVL.

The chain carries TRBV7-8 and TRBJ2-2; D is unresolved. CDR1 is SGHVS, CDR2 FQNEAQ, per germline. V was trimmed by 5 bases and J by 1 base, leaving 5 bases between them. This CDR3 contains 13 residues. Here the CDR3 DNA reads TGTGCCAGCAGCGGGCAGAACACCGGGGAGCTGTTTTTT. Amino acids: CASSGQNTGELFF.

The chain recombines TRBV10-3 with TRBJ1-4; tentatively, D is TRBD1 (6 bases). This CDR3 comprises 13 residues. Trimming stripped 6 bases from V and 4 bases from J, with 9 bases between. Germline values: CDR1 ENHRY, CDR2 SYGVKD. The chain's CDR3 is CAIRGGINEKLFF. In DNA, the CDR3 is TGTGCCATCAGGGGGGGCATTAATGAAAAACTGTTTTTT.

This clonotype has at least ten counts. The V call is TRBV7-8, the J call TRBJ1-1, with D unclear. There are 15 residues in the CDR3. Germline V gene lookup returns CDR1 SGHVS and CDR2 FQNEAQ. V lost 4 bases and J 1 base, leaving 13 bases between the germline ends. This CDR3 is CASSSLSQKNTEAFF. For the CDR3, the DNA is TGTGCCAGCAGCTCCCTTAGCCAGAAGAACACTGAAGCTTTCTTT.

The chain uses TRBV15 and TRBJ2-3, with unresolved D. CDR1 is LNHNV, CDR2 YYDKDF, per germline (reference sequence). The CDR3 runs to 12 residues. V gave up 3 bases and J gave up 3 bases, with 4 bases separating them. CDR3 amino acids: CATSSGTDTQYF. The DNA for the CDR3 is TGTGCCACCAGCAGTGGTACAGATACGCAGTATTTT.

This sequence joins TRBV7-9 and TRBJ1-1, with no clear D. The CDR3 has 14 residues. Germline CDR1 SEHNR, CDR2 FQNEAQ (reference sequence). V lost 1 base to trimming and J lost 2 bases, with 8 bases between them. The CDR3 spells CASSLVRPNTEAFF. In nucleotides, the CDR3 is TGTGCCAGCAGCTTAGTAAGACCAAACACTGAAGCTTTCTTT.

CDR3 sequence: CATRNNYGYTF. The CDR3 nucleotides are TGTGCCACCAGGAACAACTATGGCTACACCTTC. The chain recombines TRBV15 with TRBJ1-2, with D unclear. V gave up 6 bases and J gave up 2 bases, with 4 bases separating them. CDR1 is LNHNV, CDR2 YYDKDF, per germline (reference sequence). This CDR3 region has 11 residues.

As DNA, the CDR3 is TGTGCCAGCAGCATTTCCCTAGCGGGGTTGTTGGGTGAGCAGTTCTTC. Encoded protein: CASSISLAGLLGEQFF. The V call is TRBV5-5, the J call TRBJ2-1, with 9 bases identical to TRBD2. V was pared by 4 bases and J by 9 bases, with 14 bases of the junction left unmatched. The CDR3 loop spans 16 amino acids. The germline CDR1 and CDR2 sequences are SGHKS and YYEKEE (reference sequence).

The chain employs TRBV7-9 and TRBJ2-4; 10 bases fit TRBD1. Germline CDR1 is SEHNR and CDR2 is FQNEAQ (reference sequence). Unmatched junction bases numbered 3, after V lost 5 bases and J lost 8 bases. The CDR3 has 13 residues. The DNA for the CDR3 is TGTGCCAGCAGCCGGGACAGGGGACACATTCAGTACTTC. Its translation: CASSRDRGHIQYF.

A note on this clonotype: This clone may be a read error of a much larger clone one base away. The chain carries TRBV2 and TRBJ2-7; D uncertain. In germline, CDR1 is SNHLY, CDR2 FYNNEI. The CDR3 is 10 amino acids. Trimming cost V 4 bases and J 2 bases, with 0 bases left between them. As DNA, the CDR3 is TGTGCCAGCAGTGCCTACGAGCAGTACGTC. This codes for CASSAYEQYV.

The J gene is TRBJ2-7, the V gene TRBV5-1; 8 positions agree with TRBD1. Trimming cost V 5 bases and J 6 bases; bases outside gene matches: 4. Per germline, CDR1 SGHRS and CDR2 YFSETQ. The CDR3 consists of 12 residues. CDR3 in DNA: TGCGCCAGCAGTTACAGGGGGAGCGAGCAGTACTTC. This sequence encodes CASSYRGSEQYF. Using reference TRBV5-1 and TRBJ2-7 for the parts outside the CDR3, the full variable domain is KAGVTQTPRYLIKTRGQQVTLSCSPISGHRSVSWYQQTPGQGLQFLFEYFSETQRNKGNFPGRFSGRQFSNSRSEMNVSTLELGDSALYLCASSYRGSEQYFGPGTRLTVT.

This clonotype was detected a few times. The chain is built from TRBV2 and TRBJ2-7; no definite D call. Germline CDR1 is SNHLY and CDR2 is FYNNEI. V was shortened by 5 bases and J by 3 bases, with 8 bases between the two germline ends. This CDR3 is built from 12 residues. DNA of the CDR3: TGTGCCAGCAGTCGGAAAAACTACGAGCAGTACGTC. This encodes CASSRKNYEQYV.

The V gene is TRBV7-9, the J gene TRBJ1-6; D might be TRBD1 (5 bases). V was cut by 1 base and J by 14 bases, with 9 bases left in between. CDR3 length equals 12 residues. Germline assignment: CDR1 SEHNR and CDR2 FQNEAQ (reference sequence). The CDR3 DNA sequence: TGTGCCAGCAGCTTAGACAGGTCGGCCCTCCACTTT. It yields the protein CASSLDRSALHF.

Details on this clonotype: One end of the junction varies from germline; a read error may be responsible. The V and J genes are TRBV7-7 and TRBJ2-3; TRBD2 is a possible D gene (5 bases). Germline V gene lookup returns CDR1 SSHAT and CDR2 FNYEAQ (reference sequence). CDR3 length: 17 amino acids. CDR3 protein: CASSEEIGLIGWDTQYF. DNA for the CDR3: TGTGCTAGCAGCGAAGAAATAGGACTCATAGGGTGGGATACGCAGTATTTT.

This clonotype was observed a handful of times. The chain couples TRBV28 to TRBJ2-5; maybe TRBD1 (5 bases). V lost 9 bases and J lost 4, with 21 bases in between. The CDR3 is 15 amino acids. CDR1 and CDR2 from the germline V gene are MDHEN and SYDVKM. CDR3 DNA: TGTGCCAGTACCCCGACAGTTTTAATAGCAGAGACCCAGTACTTC. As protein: CASTPTVLIAETQYF.

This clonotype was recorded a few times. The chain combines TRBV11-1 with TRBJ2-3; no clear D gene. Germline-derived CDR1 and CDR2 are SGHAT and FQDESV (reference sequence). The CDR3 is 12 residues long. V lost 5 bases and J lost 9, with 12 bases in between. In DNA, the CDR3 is TGTGCCAGCAGCCCCGACTGGGTCACGCAGTATTTT. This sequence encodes CASSPDWVTQYF.

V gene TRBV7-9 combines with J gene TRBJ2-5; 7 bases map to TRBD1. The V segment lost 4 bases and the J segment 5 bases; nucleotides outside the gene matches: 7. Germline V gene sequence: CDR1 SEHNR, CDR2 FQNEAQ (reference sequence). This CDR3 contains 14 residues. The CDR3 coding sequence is TGTGCCAGCAGCTACCCGACAGGGAAGGAGACCCAGTACTTC. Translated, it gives CASSYPTGKETQYF.

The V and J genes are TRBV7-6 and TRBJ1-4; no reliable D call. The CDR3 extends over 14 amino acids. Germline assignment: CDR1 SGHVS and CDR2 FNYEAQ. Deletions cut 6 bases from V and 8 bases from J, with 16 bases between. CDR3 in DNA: TGTGCCAGCAGACAAGGTCCCGAGGGCGAAAAACTGTTTTTT. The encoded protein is CASRQGPEGEKLFF.

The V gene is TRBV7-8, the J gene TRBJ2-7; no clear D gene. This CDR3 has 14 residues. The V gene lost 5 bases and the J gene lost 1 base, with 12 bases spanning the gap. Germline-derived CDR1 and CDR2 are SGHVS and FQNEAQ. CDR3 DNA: TGTGCCAGCAGCCCGCCCGGGCAGTCCTACGAGCAGTACGTC. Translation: CASSPPGQSYEQYV.

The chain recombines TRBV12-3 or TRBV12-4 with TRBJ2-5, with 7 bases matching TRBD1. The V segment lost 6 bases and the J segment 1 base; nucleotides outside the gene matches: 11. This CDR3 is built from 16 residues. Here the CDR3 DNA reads TGTGCCAGCAGACCCAGTTCACAGGGGACCCAAGAGACCCAGTACTTC. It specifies CASRPSSQGTQETQYF.

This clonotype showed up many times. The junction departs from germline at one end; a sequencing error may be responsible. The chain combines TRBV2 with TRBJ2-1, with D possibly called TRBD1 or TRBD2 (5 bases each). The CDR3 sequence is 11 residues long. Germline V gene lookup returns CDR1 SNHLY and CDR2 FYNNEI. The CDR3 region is CASSFGLIDSF. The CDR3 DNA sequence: TGTGCCAGCAGCTTTGGACTCATCGACAGCTTC. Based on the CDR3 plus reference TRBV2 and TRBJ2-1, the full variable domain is EPEVTQTPSHQVTQMGQEVILRCVPISNHLYFYWYRQILGQKVEFLVSFYNNEISEKSEIFDDQFSVERPDGSNFTLKIRSTKLEDSAMYFCASSFGLIDSFGPGTRLTVL.

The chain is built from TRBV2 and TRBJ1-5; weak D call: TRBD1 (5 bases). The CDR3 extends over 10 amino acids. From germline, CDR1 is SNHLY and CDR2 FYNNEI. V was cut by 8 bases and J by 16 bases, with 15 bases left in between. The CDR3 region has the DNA TGTGCCAGCCGGGGCCGTAACTATCATTTT. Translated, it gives CASRGRNYHF. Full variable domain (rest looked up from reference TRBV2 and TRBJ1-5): EPEVTQTPSHQVTQMGQEVILRCVPISNHLYFYWYRQILGQKVEFLVSFYNNEISEKSEIFDDQFSVERPDGSNFTLKIRSTKLEDSAMYFCASRGRNYHFGDGTRLSIL.

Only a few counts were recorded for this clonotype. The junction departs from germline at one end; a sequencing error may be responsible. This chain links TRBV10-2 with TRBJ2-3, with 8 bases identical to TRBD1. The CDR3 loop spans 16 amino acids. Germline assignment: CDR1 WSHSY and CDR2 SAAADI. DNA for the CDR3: TGCGCCAGCAGTGGTAATGAGGTACGCGGACAGGGCCAAGGGGATTTT. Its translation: CASSGNEVRGQGQGDF.

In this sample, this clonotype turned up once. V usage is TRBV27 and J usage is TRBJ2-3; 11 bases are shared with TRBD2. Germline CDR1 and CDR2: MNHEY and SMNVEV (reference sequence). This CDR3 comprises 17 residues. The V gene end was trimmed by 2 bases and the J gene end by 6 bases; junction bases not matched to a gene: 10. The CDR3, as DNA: TGTGCCAGCAGTTTAGGCCCGATAGCGGGGGGGCTGGATACGCAGTATTTT. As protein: CASSLGPIAGGLDTQYF.